This TCR beta chain was documented in a study of blood T cell repertoires in COVID-19. Study context: There were acute and convalescent COVID-19 samples, and they came from the United States, Italy and Spain. T cells, B-cell-depleted T cells, or PBMCs provided the cDNA or gDNA that served as material.

The authors' processing: Amplification from reference gene primers served as the basis for estimated nucleated cell counts. Measured with immunoSEQ multiplex PCR; TCRdb has only the in-frame clones, and not every one. From that table come the V and J calls and clone size; the DNA was used to work out D and trimming. Among about 270,000 clones listed, approximately 84% were seen once. Between the trimmed V and J ends, which lost 3 bases and 0 bases, there was a span of 7 bases. Germline CDR1 and CDR2: SEHNR and FQNEAQ (reference sequence). This CDR3 has 14 amino acids. Sequencing was performed on peripheral blood. The chain has TRBV7-9 and TRBJ2-3, with D possibly being TRBD2 (5 bases). The receptor's source is a human donor in a cohort sampled during active COVID-19. CDR3 DNA: TGTGCCAGCAGCTTTGAGCGGAGCACAGATACGCAGTATTTT. Translating gives CASSFERSTDTQYF.